This TCR beta chain stems from a study of Ad26.COV2.S vaccination and SARS-CoV-2 variants. Study details: Recipients of Ad26.COV2.S got it intramuscularly, once or twice 56 days apart.

Broader study findings: Possibly, TCR breadth and depth analyses underestimated total T cell responses.

Treatment given: roughly 18 received Ad26.COV2.S at low or high dose, single or two shots; roughly five received placebo; per-sample allocation not given. Specimen acquisition occurred on day 63 following the initial vaccine or placebo injection. An adult of 18-55 years in Boston served as donor. An Ad26 vector was used to express Wuhan-strain SARS-CoV-2 spike as the vaccine. Germline V gene data show CDR1 as SGHRS and CDR2 as YFSETQ. The CDR3 runs to 15 residues. V lost 4 bases to trimming and J lost 3 bases; unmatched junction nucleotides: 7. Produced via immunoSEQ multiplex PCR; TCRdb's table is partial and in-frame only. The sample contains about 680,000 clones, 89% of which appear only once. Remarks on this clone: The antigen is undetermined.

The gene calls are TRBV5-1 and TRBJ2-7; 10 bases fit TRBD2. Sequenced here: peripheral blood, sampled in a trial of Ad26.COV2.S vaccine versus placebo. The origin of this receptor is a person aged 18-60 years who received the Ad26.COV2.S COVID-19 vaccine or a placebo. CDR3 DNA sequence: TGCGCCAGCAGCCAAGTTCTAGCGGGAGACTACGAGCAGTACTTC. This encodes CASSQVLAGDYEQYF. The whole variable domain, remainder taken from reference TRBV5-1 and TRBJ2-7, is KAGVTQTPRYLIKTRGQQVTLSCSPISGHRSVSWYQQTPGQGLQFLFEYFSETQRNKGNFPGRFSGRQFSNSRSEMNVSTLELGDSALYLCASSQVLAGDYEQYFGPGTRLTVT.